This TCR beta chain was sequenced in a study of identical twins. Regarding the study as a whole: Without tracking the same donors, conclusions rested on cross-sectional statistical analysis.

Comment on this clonotype: Its target is unknown.

Via MiXCR, TCRdb re-called the 5' RACE reads, giving one row per CDR3 protein. The sample yields 700,000 or so distinct CDR3 sequences, about 20% seen once. Every one of the donors was a healthy Caucasian. The sample was also linked to a second study, of T cells expressing NK-cell markers. This second study says: Investigators obtained TCR beta repertoires from sorted CD3+CD56+NKG2C+, CD3+CD56+NKG2C- and CD3+CD56-NKG2C+ T cells. Each of about six donors carried dominant NKG2C+ clonotypes accounting for about 1.0-7.0% of CD8+ T cells.

The sample was PBMCs. This TCR came from a woman younger than 35 in good health.

CDR3 DNA: TGTGCCAGCAGCTCACACCGGGCCGGCTACGAGCAGTACTTC. This translates into CASSSHRAGYEQYF. V and J are TRBV9 and TRBJ2-7; D uncertain. The CDR3 spans 14 residues. The V end was cut by 4 bases, the J end by 3 bases, with 14 bases between. Germline V gives CDR1 SGDLS, CDR2 YYNGEE.